The T cell receptor (beta chain) under discussion was sequenced for a study of blood T cell repertoires in COVID-19. For the study at large: The United States, Italy and Spain supplied acute and convalescent COVID-19 samples. T cells, B-cell-depleted T cells, or PBMCs provided the cDNA or gDNA that served as material.

Per the study methods: Researchers report that nucleated cell counts were estimated from reference gene primer amplification. The table came from immunoSEQ multiplex PCR; TCRdb's copy has only in-frame clones and leaves some out. The V and J calls and clone size are taken from that table; D and trimming were inferred from the DNA. The sample includes 250,000 or so clones, around 83% of them seen just once. This clone was found a few times. The CDR3 covers 14 residues. Germline CDR1 KGHSH, CDR2 LQKENI. V gave up 4 bases and J gave up 6 bases; unmatched junction bases: 4. Input material: peripheral blood. This chain connects TRBV18 to TRBJ2-2; 8 bases line up with TRBD1. The TCR sequence derives from a woman between 40 and 55 years old who had recovered from COVID-19. The CDR3 coding sequence is TGTGCCAGCTCACAGGACAGGGTCTCCGGGGAGCTGTTTTTT. It specifies CASSQDRVSGELFF.